This T cell receptor (beta chain) was found in a study of PD-1 blockade in classical Hodgkin lymphoma. This CDR3 is 17 amino acids long. CDR1 LGHNT and CDR2 FRNRAP come from the germline V gene. The V end lost 3 bases, the J end lost 0 bases, and 15 bases lay between the germline ends. Clones were sequenced by immunoSEQ multiplex PCR, and TCRdb holds only the in-frame ones, with some missing. Among around 20,000 clones listed, 79% were seen once. All patients experienced relapse after autologous stem cell transplantation, and brentuximab vedotin exposure was variable. This clonotype originated in a human donor with classical Hodgkin lymphoma. Material: peripheral blood mononuclear cells (PBMCs), obtained before the second cycle of nivolumab. This chain uses TRBV12-5 with TRBJ1-5, with a tentative D call TRBD1 (5 bases). The CDR3 is CASGFGALTGSNQPQHF. CDR3 nucleotides: TGTGCTAGTGGTTTCGGGGCTCTTACAGGTAGCAATCAGCCCCAGCATTTT.